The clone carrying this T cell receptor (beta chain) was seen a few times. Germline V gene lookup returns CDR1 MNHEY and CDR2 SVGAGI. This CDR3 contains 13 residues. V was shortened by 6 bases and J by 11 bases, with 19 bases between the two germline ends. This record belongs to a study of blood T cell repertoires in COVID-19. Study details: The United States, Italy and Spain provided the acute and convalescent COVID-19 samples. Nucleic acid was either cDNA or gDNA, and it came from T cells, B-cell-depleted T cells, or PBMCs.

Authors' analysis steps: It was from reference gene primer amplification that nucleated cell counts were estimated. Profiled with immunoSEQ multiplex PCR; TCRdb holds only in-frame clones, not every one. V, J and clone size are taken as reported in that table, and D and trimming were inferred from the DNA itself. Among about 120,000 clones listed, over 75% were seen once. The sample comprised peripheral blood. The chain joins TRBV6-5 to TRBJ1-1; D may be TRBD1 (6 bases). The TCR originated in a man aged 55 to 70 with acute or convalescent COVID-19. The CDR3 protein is CASRKGERVEAFF. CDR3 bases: TGTGCCAGCAGGAAGGGGGAAAGGGTCGAGGCTTTCTTT.